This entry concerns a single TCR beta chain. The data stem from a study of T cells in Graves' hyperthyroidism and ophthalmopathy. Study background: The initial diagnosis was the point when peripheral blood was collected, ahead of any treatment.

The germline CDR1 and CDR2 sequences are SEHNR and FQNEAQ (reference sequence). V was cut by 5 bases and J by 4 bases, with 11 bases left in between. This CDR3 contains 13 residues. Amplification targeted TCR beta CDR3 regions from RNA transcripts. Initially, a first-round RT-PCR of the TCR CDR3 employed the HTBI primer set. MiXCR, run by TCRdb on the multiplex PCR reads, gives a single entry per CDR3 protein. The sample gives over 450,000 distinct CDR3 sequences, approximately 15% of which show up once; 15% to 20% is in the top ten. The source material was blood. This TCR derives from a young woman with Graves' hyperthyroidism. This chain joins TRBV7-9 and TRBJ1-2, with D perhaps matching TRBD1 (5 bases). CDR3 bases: TGTGCCAGCAGCCCACCCGACAGCTATGGCTACACCTTC. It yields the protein CASSPPDSYGYTF.